The rows below give T cell receptor beta chains drawn from one sample of a study of cytomegalovirus exposure and HLA in healthy donors. TCRdb keeps only in-frame clones here, not all; method: immunoSEQ multiplex PCR. The top ten hold about 2% of the sample, which has under 200,000 clones, 79% seen once. Material for sequencing was PBMCs. The receptors were gathered from a man aged 40-55 years in good health and CMV-seronegative. CDR3s include the opening cysteine and the closing phenylalanine or tryptophan. The D gene is left open where the match is weak. Not all rows give a size; the values are once, few, many and, for expanded clones, a class.

>TRBV19|TRBJ2-5|TRBD1|-
CASSHTGAQETQYF
TGTGCCAGTAGCCACACAGGGGCTCAAGAGACCCAGTACTTC
>TRBV12-2|TRBJ2-1|-|once
CASRCDRGLSNEQFF
TGTGCAAGTCGATGTGACAGGGGGCTCAGCAATGAGCAGTTCTTC
>TRBV6-1|TRBJ2-7|-|few
CASRTGSSASYEQYF
TGTGCCAGCAGAACAGGGTCGTCTGCCTCCTACGAGCAGTACTTC
>TRBV27|TRBJ1-6|-|-
CASSLQGLGRSPLHF
TGTGCCAGCAGTTTACAGGGACTGGGGAGATCACCCCTCCACTTT
>TRBV28|TRBJ1-5|-|few
CASSLLSGTKQHF
TGTGCCAGCAGTCTACTATCCGGGACAAAGCAGCATTTT
>TRBV9|TRBJ2-2|-|-
CASSHMGRGPPGELFF
TGTGCCAGCAGCCACATGGGGCGGGGGCCCCCCGGGGAGCTGTTTTTT
>TRBV27|TRBJ1-1|-|many
CASSPAHGPEAFF
TGTGCCAGCAGTCCGGCCCATGGGCCTGAAGCTTTCTTT
>TRBV2|TRBJ2-1|-|-
CASSHRGKIGENEQFF
TGTGCCAGCAGTCACCGGGGGAAGATCGGGGAGAATGAGCAGTTCTTC
>TRBV19|TRBJ1-5|TRBD1|few
CATPGTGVSRSNQPQHF
TGTGCCACTCCTGGGACAGGGGTAAGTCGGAGCAATCAGCCCCAGCATTTT
>TRBV18|TRBJ1-1|-|few
CASSPPGGRNTEAFF
TGTGCCAGCTCACCACCAGGGGGAAGGAACACTGAAGCTTTCTTT
>TRBV25-1|TRBJ1-6|TRBD1|-
CASNPTGGHNSPLHF
TGTGCCAGCAACCCGACAGGGGGACATAATTCACCCCTCCACTTT
>TRBV6-1|TRBJ1-5|TRBD1|-
CASSGQGGNQPQHF
TGTGCCAGCAGCGGACAGGGTGGGAATCAGCCCCAGCATTTT
>TRBV6-5|TRBJ1-1|-|-
CAAYTRTVAGTEAFF
TGTGCCGCTTACACTCGGACAGTTGCGGGCACTGAAGCTTTCTTT
>TRBV7-2|TRBJ1-2|-|-
CASSPGGSGGYTF
TGTGCCAGCAGCCCTGGGGGGTCCGGTGGCTACACCTTC
>TRBV5-6|TRBJ2-7|TRBD1|-
CASSPTGVYEQYF
TGTGCCAGCAGTCCGACAGGGGTCTACGAGCAGTACTTC
>TRBV6-5|TRBJ2-4|-|-
CASSRGAKNIQYF
TGTGCCAGCAGCCGGGGGGCCAAAAACATTCAGTACTTC
>TRBV6-5|TRBJ2-3|TRBD2|few
CASSLYSGSPDTQYF
TGTGCCAGCAGCTTATATAGCGGGAGTCCAGATACGCAGTATTTT
>TRBV19|TRBJ2-1|-|-
CASSDYQALEQFF
TGTGCCAGTAGCGACTACCAGGCCCTTGAGCAGTTCTTC
>TRBV7-9|TRBJ1-2|-|few
CASRRTVGYTF
TGTGCCAGCAGGCGGACAGTCGGCTACACCTTC
>TRBV19|TRBJ2-5|TRBD2|-
CASSVLAGNALETQYF
TGTGCCAGTAGTGTACTAGCGGGAAACGCGTTAGAGACCCAGTACTTC
>TRBV7-2|TRBJ2-7|TRBD1|-
CASSLAPPFGTGITHEQYF
TGTGCCAGCAGCTTAGCACCACCCTTCGGGACAGGTATTACCCACGAGCAGTACTTC
>TRBV7-9|TRBJ2-3|-|few
CASSPGQTTDTQYF
TGTGCCAGCAGTCCGGGACAAACCACAGATACGCAGTATTTT
>TRBV28|TRBJ1-1|-|-
CASSFDRFSEAFF
TGTGCCAGTAGTTTCGACAGATTCAGTGAAGCTTTCTTT
>TRBV2|TRBJ2-7|TRBD2|few
CASSEAGMSGGYEQYF
TGTGCCAGCAGTGAAGCGGGGATGTCGGGAGGGTACGAGCAGTACTTC
>TRBV10-1|TRBJ2-3|-|-
CASSYSPDTQYF
TGCGCCAGCAGTTATAGTCCAGATACGCAGTATTTT
>TRBV7-9|TRBJ2-5|-|few
CASSLSQGGETQYF
TGTGCCAGCAGCTTAAGCCAGGGTGGGGAGACCCAGTACTTC
>TRBV2|TRBJ2-1|TRBD2|-
CASSGLANYNEQFF
TGTGCCAGCTCCGGACTAGCGAATTACAATGAGCAGTTCTTC
>TRBV19|TRBJ2-7|TRBD1|-
CASRGGSSYEQYF
TGTGCCAGCCGAGGGGGCTCGTCCTACGAGCAGTACTTC
>TRBV28|TRBJ2-4|TRBD1|-
CASSPAGGPQNSQYF
TGTGCCAGCAGTCCAGCAGGGGGACCCCAAAACAGTCAGTACTTC
>TRBV5-4|TRBJ2-3|-|-
CASSLRSRGGTDTQYF
TGTGCCAGCAGCTTGCGTAGCAGGGGAGGCACAGATACGCAGTATTTT
>TRBV5-4|TRBJ2-7|TRBD2|-
CASSRGAGGTYEQYF
TGTGCCAGCAGCCGGGGTGCGGGGGGTACCTACGAGCAGTACTTC
>TRBV4-3|TRBJ2-3|TRBD2|-
CASSQDGVAGVASTDTQYF
TGCGCCAGCAGCCAAGATGGGGTAGCGGGAGTAGCTAGCACAGATACGCAGTATTTT
>TRBV25-1|TRBJ2-1|-|-
CASSEGKRVYNEQFF
TGTGCCAGCAGTGAAGGGAAGCGGGTCTACAATGAGCAGTTCTTC
>TRBV28|TRBJ1-2|-|-
CASLGDIWSYGYTF
TGTGCCAGCCTAGGGGACATTTGGAGCTATGGCTACACCTTC
>TRBV7-8|TRBJ2-2|-|once
CASSSFPRELFF
TGTGCCAGCAGCTCATTCCCCCGGGAGCTGTTTTTT
>TRBV28|TRBJ1-6|TRBD1|-
CASSPRQGGSPPLHF
TGTGCCAGCAGTCCCCGACAGGGGGGCTCACCACCCCTCCACTTT
>TRBV6-6|TRBJ2-1|-|-
CASSSRDFYNEQFF
TGTGCCAGCAGTTCTAGGGACTTCTACAATGAGCAGTTCTTC
>TRBV29-1|TRBJ1-4|TRBD1|-
CSVRTGLEKLFF
TGCAGCGTTAGGACAGGGTTAGAAAAACTGTTTTTT
>TRBV19|TRBJ2-7|-|-
CASSTSASYEQYF
TGTGCCAGTAGTACTAGCGCCTCCTACGAGCAGTACTTC
>TRBV9|TRBJ2-3|TRBD1|-
CASSVDRAKDTQYF
TGTGCCAGCAGCGTCGACAGGGCGAAAGATACGCAGTATTTT
>TRBV18|TRBJ1-1|TRBD1|-
CASSPTGGDTEAFF
TGTGCCAGCTCACCAACAGGGGGCGACACTGAAGCTTTCTTT
>TRBV19|TRBJ2-1|TRBD2|once
CASSIVPLAVTYNEQFF
TGTGCCAGTAGTATAGTACCCCTAGCGGTTACCTACAATGAGCAGTTCTTC
>TRBV14|TRBJ2-7|TRBD2|-
CASSPLLAGGSYEQYF
TGTGCCAGCAGCCCCTTATTAGCGGGAGGTTCCTACGAGCAGTACTTC
>TRBV28|TRBJ1-4|TRBD1|-
CASSLLTGAEKLFF
TGTGCCAGCAGTCTTCTGACAGGGGCGGAAAAACTGTTTTTT
>TRBV2|TRBJ1-3|-|-
CASSVSTGAGNTIYF
TGTGCCAGCAGTGTTTCCACAGGTGCTGGAAACACCATATATTTT
>TRBV19|TRBJ1-1|-|-
CASRGLVREGTEAFF
TGTGCCAGTAGAGGGCTGGTGAGGGAGGGGACTGAAGCTTTCTTT
>TRBV29-1|TRBJ2-3|-|-
CSVRTVITDTQYF
TGCAGCGTGCGGACAGTTATCACAGATACGCAGTATTTT
>TRBV13|TRBJ1-6|-|few
CASSRTGPSPLHF
TGTGCCAGCAGTCGAACAGGGCCCTCACCCCTCCACTTT
>TRBV19|TRBJ1-3|-|-
CASSKGGSGNTIYF
TGTGCCAGTAGTAAAGGGGGCTCTGGAAACACCATATATTTT
>TRBV13|TRBJ2-7|-|few
CASSLVVGGEQYF
TGTGCCAGCAGCTTAGTGGTGGGGGGCGAGCAGTACTTC
>TRBV2|TRBJ2-3|TRBD2|-
CASSENRAGGKDTQYF
TGTGCCAGCAGTGAAAACCGGGCGGGAGGAAAAGATACGCAGTATTTT
>TRBV5-8|TRBJ2-3|-|-
CASSLERGTQYF
TGTGCCAGCAGCTTGGAACGGGGGACGCAGTATTTT
>TRBV7-9|TRBJ2-4|-|-
CSSSPNIAGPSF
TGTTCCAGCAGCCCCAATATCGCGGGTCCATCGTTC
>TRBV19|TRBJ1-5|TRBD1|few
CATNDRVENQPQHF
TGTGCCACAAACGACAGGGTCGAGAATCAGCCCCAGCATTTT
>TRBV19|TRBJ2-5|TRBD1|-
CASSIVGQGQETQYF
TGTGCCAGTAGTATAGTTGGACAGGGACAAGAGACCCAGTACTTC